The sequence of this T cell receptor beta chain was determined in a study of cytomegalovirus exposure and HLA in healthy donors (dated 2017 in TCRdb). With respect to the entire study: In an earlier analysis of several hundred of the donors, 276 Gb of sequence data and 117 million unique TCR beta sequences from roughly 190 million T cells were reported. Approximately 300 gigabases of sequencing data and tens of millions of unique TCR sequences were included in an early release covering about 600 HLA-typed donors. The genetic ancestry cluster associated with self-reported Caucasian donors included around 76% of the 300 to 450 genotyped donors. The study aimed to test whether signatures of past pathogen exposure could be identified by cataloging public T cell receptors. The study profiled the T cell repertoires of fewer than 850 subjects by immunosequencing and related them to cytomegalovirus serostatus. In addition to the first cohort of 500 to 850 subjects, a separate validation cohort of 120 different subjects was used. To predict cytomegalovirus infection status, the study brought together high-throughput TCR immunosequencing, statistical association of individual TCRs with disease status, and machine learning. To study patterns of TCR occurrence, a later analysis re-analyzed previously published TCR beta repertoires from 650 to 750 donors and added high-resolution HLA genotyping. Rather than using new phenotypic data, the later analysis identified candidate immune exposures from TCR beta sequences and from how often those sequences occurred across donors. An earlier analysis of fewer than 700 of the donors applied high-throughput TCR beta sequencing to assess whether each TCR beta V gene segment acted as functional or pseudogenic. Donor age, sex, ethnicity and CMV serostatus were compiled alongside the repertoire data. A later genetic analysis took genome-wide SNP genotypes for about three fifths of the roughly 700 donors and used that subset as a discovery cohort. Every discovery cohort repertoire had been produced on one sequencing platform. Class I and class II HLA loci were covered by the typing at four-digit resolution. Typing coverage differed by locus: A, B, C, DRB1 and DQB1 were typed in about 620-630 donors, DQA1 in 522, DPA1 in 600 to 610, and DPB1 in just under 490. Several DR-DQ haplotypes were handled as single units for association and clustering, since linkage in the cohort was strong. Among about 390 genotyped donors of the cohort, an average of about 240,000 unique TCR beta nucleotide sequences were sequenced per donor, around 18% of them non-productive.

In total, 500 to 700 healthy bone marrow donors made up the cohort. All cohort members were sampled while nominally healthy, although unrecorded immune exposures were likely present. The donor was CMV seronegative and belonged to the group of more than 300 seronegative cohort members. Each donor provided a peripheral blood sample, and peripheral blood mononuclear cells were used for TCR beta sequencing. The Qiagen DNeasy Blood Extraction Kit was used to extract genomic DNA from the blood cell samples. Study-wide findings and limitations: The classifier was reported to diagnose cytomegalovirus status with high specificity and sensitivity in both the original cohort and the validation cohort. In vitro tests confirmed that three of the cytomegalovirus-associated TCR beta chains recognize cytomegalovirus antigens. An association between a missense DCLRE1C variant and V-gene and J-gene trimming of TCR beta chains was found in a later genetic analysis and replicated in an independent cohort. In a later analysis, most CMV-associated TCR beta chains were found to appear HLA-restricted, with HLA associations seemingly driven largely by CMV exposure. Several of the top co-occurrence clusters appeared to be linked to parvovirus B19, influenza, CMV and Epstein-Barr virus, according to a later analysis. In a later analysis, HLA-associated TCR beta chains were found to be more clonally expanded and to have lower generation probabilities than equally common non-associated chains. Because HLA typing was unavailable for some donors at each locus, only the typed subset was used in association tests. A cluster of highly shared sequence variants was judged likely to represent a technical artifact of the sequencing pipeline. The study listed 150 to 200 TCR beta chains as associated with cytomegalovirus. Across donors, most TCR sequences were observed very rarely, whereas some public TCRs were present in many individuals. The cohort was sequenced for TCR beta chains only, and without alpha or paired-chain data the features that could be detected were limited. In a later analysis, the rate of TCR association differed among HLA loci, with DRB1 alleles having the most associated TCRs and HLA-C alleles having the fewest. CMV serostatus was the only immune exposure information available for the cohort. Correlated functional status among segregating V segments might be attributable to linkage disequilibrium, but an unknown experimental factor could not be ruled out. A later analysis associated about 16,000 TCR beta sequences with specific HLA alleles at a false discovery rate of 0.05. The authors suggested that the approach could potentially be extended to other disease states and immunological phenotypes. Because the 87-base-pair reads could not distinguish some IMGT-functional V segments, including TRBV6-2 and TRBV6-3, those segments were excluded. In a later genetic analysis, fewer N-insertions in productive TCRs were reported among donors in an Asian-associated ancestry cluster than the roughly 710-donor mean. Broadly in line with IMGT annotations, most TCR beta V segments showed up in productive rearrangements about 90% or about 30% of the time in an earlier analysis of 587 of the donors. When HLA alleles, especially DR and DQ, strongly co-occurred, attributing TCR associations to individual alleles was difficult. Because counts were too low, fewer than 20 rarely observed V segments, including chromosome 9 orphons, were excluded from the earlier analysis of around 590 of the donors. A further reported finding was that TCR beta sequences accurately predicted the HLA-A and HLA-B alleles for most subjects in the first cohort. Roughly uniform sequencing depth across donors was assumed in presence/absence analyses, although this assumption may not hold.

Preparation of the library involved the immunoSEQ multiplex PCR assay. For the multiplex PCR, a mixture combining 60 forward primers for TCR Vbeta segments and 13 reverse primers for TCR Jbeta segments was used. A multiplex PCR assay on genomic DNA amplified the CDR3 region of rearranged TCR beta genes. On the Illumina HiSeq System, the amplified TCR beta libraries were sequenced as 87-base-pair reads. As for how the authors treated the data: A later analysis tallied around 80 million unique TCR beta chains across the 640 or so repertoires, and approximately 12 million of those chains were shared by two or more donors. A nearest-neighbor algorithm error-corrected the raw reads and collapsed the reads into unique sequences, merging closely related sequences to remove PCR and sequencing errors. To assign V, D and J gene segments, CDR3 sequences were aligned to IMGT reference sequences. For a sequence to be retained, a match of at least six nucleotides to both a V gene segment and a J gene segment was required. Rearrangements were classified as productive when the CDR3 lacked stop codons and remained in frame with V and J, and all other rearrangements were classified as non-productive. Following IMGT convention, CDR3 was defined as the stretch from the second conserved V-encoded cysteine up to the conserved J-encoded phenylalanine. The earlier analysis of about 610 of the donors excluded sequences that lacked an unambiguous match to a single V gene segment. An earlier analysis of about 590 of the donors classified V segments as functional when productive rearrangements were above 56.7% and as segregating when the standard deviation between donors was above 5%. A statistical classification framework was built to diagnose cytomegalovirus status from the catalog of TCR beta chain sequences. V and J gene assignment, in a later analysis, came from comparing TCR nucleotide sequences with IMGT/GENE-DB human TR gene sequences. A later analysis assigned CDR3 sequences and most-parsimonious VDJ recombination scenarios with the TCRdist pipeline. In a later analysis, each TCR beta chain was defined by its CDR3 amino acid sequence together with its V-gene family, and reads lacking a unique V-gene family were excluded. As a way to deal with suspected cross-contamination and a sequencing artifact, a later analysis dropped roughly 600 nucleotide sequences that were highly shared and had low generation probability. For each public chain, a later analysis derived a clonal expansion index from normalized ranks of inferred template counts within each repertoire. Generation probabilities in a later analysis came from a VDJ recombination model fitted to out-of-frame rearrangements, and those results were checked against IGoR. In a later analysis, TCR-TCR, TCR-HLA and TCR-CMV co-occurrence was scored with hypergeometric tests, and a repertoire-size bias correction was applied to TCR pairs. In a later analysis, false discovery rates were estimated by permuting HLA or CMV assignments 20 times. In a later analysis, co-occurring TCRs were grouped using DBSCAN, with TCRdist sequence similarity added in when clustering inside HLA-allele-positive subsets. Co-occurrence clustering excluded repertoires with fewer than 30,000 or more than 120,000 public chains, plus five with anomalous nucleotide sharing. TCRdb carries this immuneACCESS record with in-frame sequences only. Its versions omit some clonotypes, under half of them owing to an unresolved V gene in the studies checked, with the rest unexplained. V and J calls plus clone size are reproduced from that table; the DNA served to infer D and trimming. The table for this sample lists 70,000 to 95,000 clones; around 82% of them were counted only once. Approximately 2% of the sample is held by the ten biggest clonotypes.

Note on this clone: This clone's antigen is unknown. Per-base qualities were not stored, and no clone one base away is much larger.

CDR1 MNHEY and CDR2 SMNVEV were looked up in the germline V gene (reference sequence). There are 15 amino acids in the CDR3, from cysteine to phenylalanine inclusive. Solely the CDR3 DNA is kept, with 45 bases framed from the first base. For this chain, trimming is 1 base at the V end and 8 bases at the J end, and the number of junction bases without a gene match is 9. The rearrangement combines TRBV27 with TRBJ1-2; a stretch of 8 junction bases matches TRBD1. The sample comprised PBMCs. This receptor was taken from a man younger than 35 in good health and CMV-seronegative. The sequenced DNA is TGTGCCAGCAGTTTATACCCCGGACAGGGCAAGGGCTACACCTTC. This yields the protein CASSLYPGQGKGYTF.